The 30 T cell receptor beta chains given below trace back to one sample, sequenced in a study of OX40 agonist ivuxolimab in advanced cancers. Sequencing was performed with immunoSEQ multiplex PCR; in TCRdb, only in-frame clones are kept and a portion is missing. The sample gives tens of thousands of clones, 70% to 90% of which show up once; about a sixth is in the top ten. The sample was CD4+ or CD8+ T cells sorted from blood, taken in a trial of the OX40 agonist ivuxolimab. Receptors originate from an adult with an advanced solid tumor such as melanoma, head and neck, liver or kidney cancer.

CDR3 sequence reads: CASNRDSQSYEQYF. As DNA, the CDR3 is TGTGCCAGCAATAGAGACAGTCAATCCTACGAGCAGTACTTC. This chain joins TRBV5-5 and TRBJ2-7; a weak D match, TRBD1 (5 bases). Germline CDR1 SGHKS, CDR2 YYEKEE (reference sequence). Trimming cost V 6 bases and J 1 base, with 14 bases left between them. The CDR3 is 14 residues long.

Here the CDR3 DNA reads TGTGCCAGCAGCGTAGGAAGGCCAAATACGCAGTATTTT. This codes for CASSVGRPNTQYF. This sequence joins TRBV9 and TRBJ2-3; no clear D gene. Trimming cost V 0 bases and J 7 bases, with 9 bases left between them. The CDR3 covers 13 residues. Germline CDR1 reads SGDLS; CDR2 reads YYNGEE.

This chain links TRBV19 with TRBJ2-1; perhaps D is TRBD1 or TRBD2 (7 bases each). V was cut by 1 base and J by 10 bases, with 23 bases left in between. The CDR3 consists of 17 residues. The germline V gene has CDR1 LNHDA and CDR2 SQIVND (reference sequence). The CDR3 region has the DNA TGTGCCAGTAGTATAGGCACGGGACAGCCTCCGCGGGGGGAGCAGTTCTTC. It is translated as CASSIGTGQPPRGEQFF.

The gene calls are TRBV11-2 and TRBJ2-7; 7 bases fit TRBD2. The CDR3 loop spans 14 amino acids. Per the germline V gene, CDR1 is SGHAT and CDR2 is FQNNGV. With V trimmed by 5 bases and J by 2 bases, 6 bases remained unmatched. CDR3 amino acids: CASSLKAGAYEQYF. In DNA, the CDR3 is TGTGCCAGCAGCCTCAAGGCGGGGGCCTACGAGCAGTACTTC.

CDR3 nucleotides: TGTGCCAGCAACGCCAGGGAATCTGGCACTGAAGCTTTCTTT. Encoded protein: CASNARESGTEAFF. This chain uses TRBV5-4 with TRBJ1-1; D perhaps matches TRBD1 (5 bases). V dropped 6 bases and J dropped 4 bases, with 16 bases sitting between them. This CDR3 region has 14 residues. From germline, CDR1 is SGHNT and CDR2 YYREEE (reference sequence).

The chain employs TRBV6-6 and TRBJ1-1; D not certain. The germline V gene encodes CDR1 MNHNY and CDR2 SVGAGI (reference sequence). V lost 8 bases to trimming and J lost 0 bases, with 7 bases between them. CDR3 length: 12 residues. CDR3 amino acids: CASGIMNTEAFF. Written as DNA, the CDR3 is TGTGCCAGCGGTATCATGAACACTGAAGCTTTCTTT.

For the CDR3, the DNA is TGCGCCAGCAGGGTACTCCCGAACACCGGGGAGCTGTTTTTT. This gives the protein CASRVLPNTGELFF. V gene TRBV5-1 combines with J gene TRBJ2-2; no reliable D call. Germline loops: CDR1 SGHRS, CDR2 YFSETQ. CDR3 length: 14 amino acids. Trimming took off 5 bases at V and 0 bases at J, with 8 bases between the two ends.

There are a few counts of this clone. The V and J genes are TRBV5-4 and TRBJ1-1, with 8 bases lining up with TRBD1. The germline V gene encodes CDR1 SGHNT and CDR2 YYREEE (reference sequence). The CDR3 sequence is 16 residues long. With 4 bases clipped from V and 2 bases from J, the junction kept 10 bases outside the gene matches. CDR3 in DNA: TGTGCCAGCAGCCAAGATAGTGGGACAGGAAACACTGAAGCTTTCTTT. Translated, it gives CASSQDSGTGNTEAFF.

This clone was observed a handful of times. The junction does not match germline at one end; this may be a read error. The genes are TRBV10-3 and TRBJ2-1; 12 bases are a match to TRBD2. The CDR3 covers 15 residues. CDR1 is ENHRY, CDR2 SYGVKD, per germline. The CDR3, as DNA: TGTGCCAGCAGTTATGGGAGACTAGCGGGGGCGGAGCAGTTCTTC. Protein: CASSYGRLAGAEQFF.

The rearrangement joins TRBV5-1 to TRBJ2-2; 8 nucleotides line up with TRBD1. Germline trimming cut 4 bases from V and 2 bases from J; bases unmatched to any gene: 4. The CDR3 totals 15 residues. Germline CDR1 reads SGHRS; CDR2 reads YFSETQ. The CDR3 protein is CASSDDRGNTGELFF. DNA for the CDR3: TGCGCCAGCAGCGACGACAGGGGTAACACCGGGGAGCTGTTTTTT.

This chain connects TRBV19 to TRBJ2-5, with 7 nucleotides matching TRBD1. The CDR3 spans 14 residues. The V gene's germline CDR1 is LNHDA and CDR2 SQIVND (reference sequence). With V trimmed by 6 bases and J by 5 bases, 9 bases remained unmatched. Written as DNA, the CDR3 is TGTGCCAGTAGCCAGACAGGGCGCAGCGAGACCCAGTACTTC. Its protein product is CASSQTGRSETQYF.

The chain is built from TRBV5-5 and TRBJ1-1, with D unresolved. The CDR3 consists of 15 residues. The V gene's germline CDR1 is SGHKS and CDR2 YYEKEE (reference sequence). Trimming took off 0 bases at V and 4 bases at J, with 13 bases between the two ends. Here the CDR3 reads CASSLGAALTTEAFF. The CDR3 nucleotides are TGTGCCAGCAGCTTGGGCGCCGCCTTAACCACTGAAGCTTTCTTT.

V gene TRBV19 combines with J gene TRBJ2-7, with D possibly being TRBD2 (5 bases). Germline CDR1 is LNHDA and CDR2 is SQIVND (reference sequence). The CDR3 runs 12 residues. Deletions cut 5 bases from V and 3 bases from J, with 8 bases between. The CDR3 sequence is CASSSGIYEQYF. The CDR3 DNA reads as TGTGCCAGTAGTTCCGGGATCTACGAGCAGTACTTC.

This clone has just one count. The rearrangement links TRBV7-2 to TRBJ2-1; D remains unclear. Trimming removed 7 bases at V and 10 bases at J, with 17 bases between. Germline CDR1 reads SGHTA; CDR2 reads FQGNSA. The CDR3 loop spans 13 amino acids. CDR3 sequence (DNA): TGTGCCAGCACCGAAAGGTCGGCAGAAGAGCAGTTCTTC. Its protein product is CASTERSAEEQFF.

J is TRBJ2-1 and V is TRBV21-1; TRBD2 is taken as the D call from the table, unchecked against the DNA. TRBV21-1 is a listed pseudogene. This CDR3 spans 18 amino acids. The CDR3 loop reads CASSKALGGESSYNEQFF. The CDR3 DNA reads TGTGCCAGCAGCAAAGCGCTGGGGGGGGAAAGCTCCTACAATGAGCAGTTCTTC.

The chain combines TRBV7-3 with TRBJ2-2; a possible D gene is TRBD1 (6 bases). V dropped 2 bases and J dropped 1 base, with 11 bases sitting between them. The CDR3 contains 16 residues. CDR1 is SGHTA and CDR2 is FQGTGA in the germline V gene. In DNA form, the CDR3 reads TGTGCCAGCAGCTTAGGTACAGGGAGGAACACCGGGGAGCTGTTTTTT. Translating it yields CASSLGTGRNTGELFF.

The CDR3 DNA reads as TGCAGCGTTGGTCAGGGGAACGAGCAGTACTTC. It is translated as CSVGQGNEQYF. The rearrangement joins TRBV29-1 to TRBJ2-7; perhaps TRBD1 as D (6 bases). Trimming cost V 4 bases and J 5 bases, with 9 bases left between them. This CDR3 has 11 residues. Germline V gene sequence: CDR1 SQVTM, CDR2 ANQGSEA.

The chain joins TRBV29-1 to TRBJ2-7; D gene uncertain. V lost 3 bases, J lost 7 bases, and 16 bases lay in between. Germline CDR1 and CDR2: SQVTM and ANQGSEA. CDR3 length: 13 residues. The DNA of the CDR3 is TGCAGCGTTGATATGTCCCAAGGCAATGAGCAGTACTTC. It is translated as CSVDMSQGNEQYF.

This chain joins TRBV9 and TRBJ2-3; D is unclear. Germline V CDR1 and CDR2: SGDLS, YYNGEE. CDR3 length equals 15 residues. Trimming removed 4 bases from V and 2 bases from J, with 14 bases in between. In DNA form, the CDR3 reads TGTGCCAGCAGCCCCTGGGCCGCGCTCACAGATACGCAGTATTTT. It yields the protein CASSPWAALTDTQYF.

This chain connects TRBV19 to TRBJ2-7, with D perhaps TRBD1 (6 bases). This CDR3 is built from 14 residues. Trimming left V 6 bases short and J 0 bases short, with 12 bases between. Germline CDR1 LNHDA, CDR2 SQIVND (reference sequence). The CDR3 spells CASRERQASYEQYF. The CDR3 nucleotides are TGTGCCAGTAGGGAGAGACAGGCCTCCTACGAGCAGTACTTC.

The genes are TRBV7-2 and TRBJ2-7; 7 positions agree with TRBD1. The CDR3 has 15 amino acids. Trimming removed 1 base from V and 7 bases from J; junction bases left unmatched: 10. CDR1 and CDR2 (germline): SGHTA, FQGNSA. As DNA, the CDR3 is TGTGCCAGCAGCTTAGATCCCACAGGGGTTAGGGAGCAGTACTTC. It encodes CASSLDPTGVREQYF.

The gene calls are TRBV5-4 and TRBJ1-1; 9 bases fit TRBD1. The CDR3 covers 17 residues. Per germline, CDR1 SGHNT and CDR2 YYREEE (reference sequence). With V trimmed by 0 bases and J by 1 base, 7 bases remained unmatched. CDR3 DNA: TGTGCCAGCAGCTTGGGGGGACAGGGTATCGGGAACACTGAAGCTTTCTTT. It codes for CASSLGGQGIGNTEAFF.

V is TRBV19 and J is TRBJ2-7; D remains ambiguous. This CDR3 comprises 13 residues. Germline CDR1 reads LNHDA; CDR2 reads SQIVND (reference sequence). The V gene lost 8 bases and the J gene lost 7 bases, with 18 bases spanning the gap. CDR3 protein: CASQNSFPGEQYF. CDR3 DNA: TGTGCCAGTCAGAACAGCTTTCCCGGTGAGCAGTACTTC.

CDR3: CASSLAGTSTDTQYF. The CDR3 nucleotides read TGCGCCAGCAGCTTAGCAGGGACTAGCACAGATACGCAGTATTTT. V and J are TRBV5-1 and TRBJ2-3; TRBD2 might be the D (6 bases). Germline assignment: CDR1 SGHRS and CDR2 YFSETQ. Between the trimmed V and J ends, which lost 2 bases and 0 bases, there was a span of 10 bases. The CDR3 spans 15 residues.

CDR3 bases: TGCGCCAGCAGCCAAGGCAGGAGCGTCGGGTCCGAGCAGTACTTC. Translation: CASSQGRSVGSEQYF. V gene TRBV4-1 combines with J gene TRBJ2-7; no clear D. This CDR3 contains 15 residues. Looked up from germline, CDR1 is MGHRA and CDR2 is YSYEKL. Trimming shortened V by 1 base and J by 6 bases, and 16 bases separated the two germline ends.

The chain has TRBV6-1 and TRBJ1-1; 8 nucleotides agree with TRBD1. The ends lost 6 bases at V and 8 bases at J; junction bases unmatched: 14. Germline CDR1 reads MNHNS; CDR2 reads SASEGT. The CDR3 has 15 amino acids. For the CDR3, the DNA is TGTGCCAGCAGCCAGGGGGCGCAAATAGTGTCCGAAGCTTTCTTT. Encoded protein: CASSQGAQIVSEAFF.

The V and J genes are TRBV5-4 and TRBJ2-2, with D unresolved. V gave up 0 bases and J gave up 3 bases, with 6 bases separating them. Germline CDR1 reads SGHNT; CDR2 reads YYREEE (reference sequence). The CDR3 extends over 14 amino acids. The CDR3 region is CASSLDWDTGELFF. The CDR3 nucleotides are TGTGCCAGCAGCTTGGACTGGGACACCGGGGAGCTGTTTTTT.

This clone rates as medium-sized (0.01 to 0.1%). The chain uses TRBV2 and TRBJ2-2; D remains ambiguous. This CDR3 spans 13 amino acids. The germline gives CDR1 SNHLY, CDR2 FYNNEI. V was trimmed by 9 bases and J by 7 bases, leaving 15 bases between them. The DNA for the CDR3 is TGTGCCAGTACCTGGAGCGATGGCGGGGAGCTGTTTTTT. This gives the protein CASTWSDGGELFF.

The chain carries TRBV18 and TRBJ1-5; no definite D call. The CDR3 loop spans 14 amino acids. The V and J ends lost 6 bases and 1 base respectively, with 10 bases between them. The germline CDR1 and CDR2 sequences are KGHSH and LQKENI. Here the CDR3 reads CASSDKDSNQPQHF. As DNA, the CDR3 is TGTGCCAGCTCCGATAAGGACAGCAATCAGCCCCAGCATTTT.

The genes are TRBV11-3 and TRBJ2-2, with TRBD2 matching over 15 bases. The V gene's germline CDR1 is SGHNT and CDR2 YENEEA. V trimming: 6 bases; J trimming: 1 base; junction bases outside the gene matches: 12. The CDR3 sequence is 20 residues long. This CDR3 reads CASRSIRGLAGGKNTGELFF. The CDR3 region has the DNA TGTGCCAGCAGGTCGATACGGGGACTAGCGGGAGGCAAGAACACCGGGGAGCTGTTTTTT.